This TCR beta chain comes out of a study of human versus mouse CDR3 diversity and MHC coevolution. Overall study findings and caveats: The lowest clonal inequality scores came from most of the three human donors.

A remark on this clone: Its specificity is unknown.

Sorting isolated naive CD4 T cells lacking CD45RO and expressing CD62L. Produced via immunoSEQ multiplex PCR; TCRdb's table is partial and in-frame only. The profile covers around 77,000 clones, with 85% to 95% appearing a single time and roughly 0.16% taken by the ten largest. Germline V gene lookup returns CDR1 LGHNA and CDR2 YNFKEQ. Between the trimmed V and J ends, which lost 0 bases and 7 bases, there was a span of 12 bases. This CDR3 is built from 14 residues. The source material was naive CD4+ T cells from blood. Subset specified: CD45RO-negative CD62L-positive naive CD4 T cells. The receptor was derived from a person aged 30-70 years in good health. This chain connects TRBV4-2 to TRBJ2-5; tentatively, D is TRBD2 (5 bases). The CDR3, as DNA: TGTGCCAGCAGCCAAGATCGGGGTGCCTCGACCCAGTACTTC. This sequence encodes CASSQDRGASTQYF.